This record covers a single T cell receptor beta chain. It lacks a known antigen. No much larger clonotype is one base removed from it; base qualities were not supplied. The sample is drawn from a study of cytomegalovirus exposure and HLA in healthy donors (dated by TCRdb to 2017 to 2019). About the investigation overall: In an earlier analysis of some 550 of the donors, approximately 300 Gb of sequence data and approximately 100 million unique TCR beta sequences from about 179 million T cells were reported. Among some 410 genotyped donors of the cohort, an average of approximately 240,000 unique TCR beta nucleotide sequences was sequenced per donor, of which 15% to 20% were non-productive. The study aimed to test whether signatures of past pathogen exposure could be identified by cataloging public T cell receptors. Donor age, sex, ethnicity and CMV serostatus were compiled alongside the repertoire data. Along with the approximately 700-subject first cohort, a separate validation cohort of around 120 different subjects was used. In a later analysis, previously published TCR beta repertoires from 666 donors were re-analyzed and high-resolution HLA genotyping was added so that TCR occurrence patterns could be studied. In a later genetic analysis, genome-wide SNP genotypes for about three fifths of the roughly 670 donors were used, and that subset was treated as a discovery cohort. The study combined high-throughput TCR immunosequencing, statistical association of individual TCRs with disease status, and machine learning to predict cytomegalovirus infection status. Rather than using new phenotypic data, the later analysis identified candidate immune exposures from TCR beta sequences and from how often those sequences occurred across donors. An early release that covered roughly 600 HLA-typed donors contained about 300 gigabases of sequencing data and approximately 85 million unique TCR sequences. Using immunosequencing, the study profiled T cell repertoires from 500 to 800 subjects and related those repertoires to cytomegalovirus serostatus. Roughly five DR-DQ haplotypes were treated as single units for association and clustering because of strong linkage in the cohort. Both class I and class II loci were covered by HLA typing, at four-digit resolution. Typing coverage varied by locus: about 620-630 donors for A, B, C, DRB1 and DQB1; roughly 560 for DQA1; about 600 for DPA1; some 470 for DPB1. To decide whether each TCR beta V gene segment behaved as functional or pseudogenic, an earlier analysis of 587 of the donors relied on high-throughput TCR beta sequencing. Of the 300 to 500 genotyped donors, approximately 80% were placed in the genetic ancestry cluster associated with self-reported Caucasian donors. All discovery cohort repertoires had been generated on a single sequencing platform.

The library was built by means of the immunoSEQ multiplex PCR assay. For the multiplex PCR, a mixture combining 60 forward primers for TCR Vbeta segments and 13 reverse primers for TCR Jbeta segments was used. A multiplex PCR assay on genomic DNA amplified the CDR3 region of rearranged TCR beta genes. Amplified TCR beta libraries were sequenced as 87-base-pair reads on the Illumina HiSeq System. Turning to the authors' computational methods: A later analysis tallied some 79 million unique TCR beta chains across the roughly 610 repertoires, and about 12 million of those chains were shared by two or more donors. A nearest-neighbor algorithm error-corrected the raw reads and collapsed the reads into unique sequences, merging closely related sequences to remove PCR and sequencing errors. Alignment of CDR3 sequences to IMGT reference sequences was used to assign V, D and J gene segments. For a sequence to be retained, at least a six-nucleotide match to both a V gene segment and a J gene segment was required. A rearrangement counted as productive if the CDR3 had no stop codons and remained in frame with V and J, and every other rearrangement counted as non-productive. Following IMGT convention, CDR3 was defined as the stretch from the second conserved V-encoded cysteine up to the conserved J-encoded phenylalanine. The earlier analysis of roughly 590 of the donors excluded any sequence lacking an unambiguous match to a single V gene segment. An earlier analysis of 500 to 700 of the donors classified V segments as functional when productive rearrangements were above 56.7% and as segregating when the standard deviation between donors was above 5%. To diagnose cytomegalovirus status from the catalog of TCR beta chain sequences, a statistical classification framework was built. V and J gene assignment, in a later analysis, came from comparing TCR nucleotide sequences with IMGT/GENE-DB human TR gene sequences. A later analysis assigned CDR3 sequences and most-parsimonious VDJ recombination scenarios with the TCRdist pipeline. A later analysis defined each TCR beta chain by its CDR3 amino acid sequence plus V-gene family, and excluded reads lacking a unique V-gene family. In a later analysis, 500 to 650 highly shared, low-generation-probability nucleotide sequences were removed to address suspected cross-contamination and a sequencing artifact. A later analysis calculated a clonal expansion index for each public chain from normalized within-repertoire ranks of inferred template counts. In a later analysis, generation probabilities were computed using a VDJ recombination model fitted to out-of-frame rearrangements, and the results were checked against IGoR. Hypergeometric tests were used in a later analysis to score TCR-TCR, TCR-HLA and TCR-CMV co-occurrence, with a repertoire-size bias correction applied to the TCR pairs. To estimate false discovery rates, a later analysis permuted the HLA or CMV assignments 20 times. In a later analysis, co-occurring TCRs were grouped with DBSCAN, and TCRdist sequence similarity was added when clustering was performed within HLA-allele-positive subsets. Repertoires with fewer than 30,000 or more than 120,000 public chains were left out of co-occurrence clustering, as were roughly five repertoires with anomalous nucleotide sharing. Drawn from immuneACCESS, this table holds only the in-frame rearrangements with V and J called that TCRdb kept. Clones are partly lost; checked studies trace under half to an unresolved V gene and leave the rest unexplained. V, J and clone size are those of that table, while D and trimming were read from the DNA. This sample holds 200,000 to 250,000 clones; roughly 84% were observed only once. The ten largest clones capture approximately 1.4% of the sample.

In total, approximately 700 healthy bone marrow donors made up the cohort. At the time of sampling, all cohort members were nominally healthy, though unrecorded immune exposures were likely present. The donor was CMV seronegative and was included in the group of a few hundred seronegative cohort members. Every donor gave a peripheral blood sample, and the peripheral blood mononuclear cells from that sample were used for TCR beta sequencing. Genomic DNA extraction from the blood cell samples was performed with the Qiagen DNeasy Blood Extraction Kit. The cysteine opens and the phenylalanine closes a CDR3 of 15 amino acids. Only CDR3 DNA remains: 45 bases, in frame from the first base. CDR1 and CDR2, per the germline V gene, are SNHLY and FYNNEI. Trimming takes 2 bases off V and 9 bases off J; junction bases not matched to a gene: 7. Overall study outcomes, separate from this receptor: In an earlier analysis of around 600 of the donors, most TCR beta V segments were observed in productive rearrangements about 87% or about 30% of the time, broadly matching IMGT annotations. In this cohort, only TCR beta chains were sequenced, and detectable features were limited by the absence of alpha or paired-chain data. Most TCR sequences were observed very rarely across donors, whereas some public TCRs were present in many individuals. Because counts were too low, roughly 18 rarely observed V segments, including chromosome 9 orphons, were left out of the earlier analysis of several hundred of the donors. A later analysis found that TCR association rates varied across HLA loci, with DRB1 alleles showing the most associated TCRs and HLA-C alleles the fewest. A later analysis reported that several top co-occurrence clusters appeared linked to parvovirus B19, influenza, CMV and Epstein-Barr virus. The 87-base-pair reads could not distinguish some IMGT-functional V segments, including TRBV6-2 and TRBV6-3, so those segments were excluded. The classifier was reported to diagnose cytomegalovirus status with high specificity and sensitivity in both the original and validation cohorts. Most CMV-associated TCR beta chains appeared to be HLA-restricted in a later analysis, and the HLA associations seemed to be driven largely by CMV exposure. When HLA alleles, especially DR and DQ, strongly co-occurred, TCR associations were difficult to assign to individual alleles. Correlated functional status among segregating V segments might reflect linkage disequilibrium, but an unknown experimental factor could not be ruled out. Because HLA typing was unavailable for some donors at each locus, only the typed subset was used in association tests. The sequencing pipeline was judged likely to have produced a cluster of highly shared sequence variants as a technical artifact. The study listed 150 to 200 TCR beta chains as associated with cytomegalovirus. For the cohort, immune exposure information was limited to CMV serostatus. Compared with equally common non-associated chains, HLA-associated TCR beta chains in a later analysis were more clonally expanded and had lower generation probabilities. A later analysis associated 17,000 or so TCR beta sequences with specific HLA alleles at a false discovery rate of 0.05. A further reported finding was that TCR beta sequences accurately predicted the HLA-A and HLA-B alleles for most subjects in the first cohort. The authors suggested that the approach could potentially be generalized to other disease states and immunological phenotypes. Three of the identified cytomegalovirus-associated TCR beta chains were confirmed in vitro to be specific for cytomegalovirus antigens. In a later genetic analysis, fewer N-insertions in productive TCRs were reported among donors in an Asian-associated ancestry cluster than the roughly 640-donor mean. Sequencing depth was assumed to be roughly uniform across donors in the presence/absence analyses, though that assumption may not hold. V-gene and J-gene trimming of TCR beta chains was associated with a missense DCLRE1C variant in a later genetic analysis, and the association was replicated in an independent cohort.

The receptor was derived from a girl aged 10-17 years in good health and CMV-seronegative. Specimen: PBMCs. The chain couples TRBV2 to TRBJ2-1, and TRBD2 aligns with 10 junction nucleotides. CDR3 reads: CASSEPRLAGCEQFF. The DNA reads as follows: TGTGCCAGCAGTGAACCCAGACTAGCGGGTTGTGAGCAGTTCTTC.